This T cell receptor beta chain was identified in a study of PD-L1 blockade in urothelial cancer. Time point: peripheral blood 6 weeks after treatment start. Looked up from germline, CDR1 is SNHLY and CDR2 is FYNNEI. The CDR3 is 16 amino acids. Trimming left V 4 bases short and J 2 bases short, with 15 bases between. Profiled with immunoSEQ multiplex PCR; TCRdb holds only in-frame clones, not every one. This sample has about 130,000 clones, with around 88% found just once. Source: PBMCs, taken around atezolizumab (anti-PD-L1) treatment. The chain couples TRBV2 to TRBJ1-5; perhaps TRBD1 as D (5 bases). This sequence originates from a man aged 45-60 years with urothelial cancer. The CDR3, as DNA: TGTGCCAGCAGTGGTGGGGGAGGGGTCGGCAATCAGCCCCAGCATTTT. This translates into CASSGGGGVGNQPQHF.